Listed below are T cell receptor beta chains from one sample, sequenced in a study of blood T cell repertoires in COVID-19. The table came from immunoSEQ multiplex PCR; TCRdb's copy has only in-frame clones and leaves some out. The profile shows approximately 300,000 clones, around 90% of them singletons. Sequencing was done on a sample of peripheral blood. The source is a man aged 18-30 years with active or convalescent COVID-19. Both conserved end residues are part of each CDR3. D genes are given only for firm matches. Clone size appears in some rows only: once, few, many, or a class for an expanded clone.

d_gene: NA; abundance: NA; j_gene: TRBJ1-4; v_gene: TRBV29-1; CDR3aa: CSGSGEGEKLFF; CDR3nt: TGCAGCGGCTCGGGGGAGGGGGAAAAACTGTTTTTT
d_gene: NA; abundance: once; j_gene: TRBJ1-1; v_gene: TRBV4-1; CDR3aa: CASSWLDGGTEAFF; CDR3nt: TGCGCCAGCAGTTGGTTGGACGGGGGGACTGAAGCTTTCTTT
d_gene: TRBD2; abundance: NA; j_gene: TRBJ2-1; v_gene: TRBV10-1; CDR3aa: CASGPGGFGYNEQFF; CDR3nt: TGCGCCAGCGGCCCGGGGGGGTTCGGGTACAATGAGCAGTTCTTC
d_gene: TRBD1; abundance: NA; j_gene: TRBJ1-2; v_gene: TRBV29-1; CDR3aa: CSVESRGRGYGYTF; CDR3nt: TGCAGCGTTGAAAGCAGGGGGCGCGGCTATGGCTACACCTTC
d_gene: TRBD1; abundance: NA; j_gene: TRBJ1-6; v_gene: TRBV10-3; CDR3aa: CAISGRGTGAYNSPLHF; CDR3nt: TGTGCCATCAGTGGCCGGGGGACAGGGGCCTATAATTCACCCCTCCACTTT
d_gene: NA; abundance: once; j_gene: TRBJ1-1; v_gene: TRBV19; CDR3aa: CASMGTAASEAFF; CDR3nt: TGTGCCAGTATGGGCACGGCCGCAAGTGAAGCTTTCTTT
d_gene: NA; abundance: NA; j_gene: TRBJ2-1; v_gene: TRBV29-1; CDR3aa: CSVDTSSYNEQFF; CDR3nt: TGCAGCGTTGATACGAGCTCCTACAATGAGCAGTTCTTC
d_gene: NA; abundance: NA; j_gene: TRBJ2-1; v_gene: TRBV11-2; CDR3aa: CASSWAGGNEQFF; CDR3nt: TGTGCCAGCAGCTGGGCAGGGGGGAATGAGCAGTTCTTC
d_gene: TRBD1; abundance: NA; j_gene: TRBJ2-7; v_gene: TRBV19; CDR3aa: CASSITGGEYEQYF; CDR3nt: TGTGCCAGTAGTATAACAGGGGGCGAATACGAGCAGTACTTC
d_gene: NA; abundance: NA; j_gene: TRBJ1-2; v_gene: TRBV4-1; CDR3aa: CASSKAAGSGYTF; CDR3nt: TGCGCCAGCAGCAAAGCGGCGGGGTCAGGCTACACCTTC
d_gene: NA; abundance: NA; j_gene: TRBJ2-6; v_gene: TRBV21-1; CDR3aa: CASSRSRGSGANVLTF; CDR3nt: TGTGCCAGCAGCCGGAGTAGGGGTAGTGGGGCCAACGTCCTGACTTTC
d_gene: TRBD2; abundance: NA; j_gene: TRBJ2-7; v_gene: TRBV2; CDR3aa: CASKTSGNVYEQYF; CDR3nt: TGTGCCAGCAAGACTAGCGGGAATGTCTACGAGCAGTACTTC
d_gene: NA; abundance: NA; j_gene: TRBJ2-4; v_gene: TRBV15; CDR3aa: CATSFLVEKNIQYF; CDR3nt: TGTGCCACCAGCTTTCTGGTCGAGAAGAACATTCAGTACTTC
d_gene: NA; abundance: few; j_gene: TRBJ2-1; v_gene: TRBV2; CDR3aa: CASILDGNEQFF; CDR3nt: TGTGCCAGCATACTAGACGGCAATGAGCAGTTCTTC
d_gene: TRBD1; abundance: NA; j_gene: TRBJ1-2; v_gene: TRBV16; CDR3aa: CASSQSSRGDSYGYTF; CDR3nt: TGTGCCAGCAGCCAATCATCCAGGGGGGATAGCTATGGCTACACCTTC
d_gene: TRBD2; abundance: NA; j_gene: TRBJ2-7; v_gene: TRBV5-1; CDR3aa: CASSLTSGGNYEQYF; CDR3nt: TGCGCCAGCAGCCTTACTAGCGGGGGAAACTACGAGCAGTACTTC
d_gene: NA; abundance: NA; j_gene: TRBJ2-2; v_gene: TRBV11-2; CDR3aa: CAGRTEDSGELFF; CDR3nt: TGTGCCGGACGGACAGAAGACTCCGGGGAGCTGTTTTTT
d_gene: NA; abundance: NA; j_gene: TRBJ1-5; v_gene: TRBV27; CDR3aa: CASRGGPPGNQPQHF; CDR3nt: TGTGCCAGCAGGGGAGGGCCCCCTGGCAATCAGCCCCAGCATTTT
d_gene: NA; abundance: once; j_gene: TRBJ1-2; v_gene: TRBV11-2; CDR3aa: CASSPSESRGYTF; CDR3nt: TGTGCCAGCAGCCCGTCGGAGAGTAGGGGCTACACCTTC
d_gene: TRBD1; abundance: once; j_gene: TRBJ1-2; v_gene: TRBV19; CDR3aa: CASRTVQGASGYTF; CDR3nt: TGTGCCAGTAGGACCGTACAGGGGGCTAGCGGCTACACCTTC
d_gene: TRBD2; abundance: NA; j_gene: TRBJ2-7; v_gene: TRBV10-3; CDR3aa: CAIGDSGRPTYEQYF; CDR3nt: TGTGCCATCGGGGATAGCGGGCGCCCCACCTACGAGCAGTACTTC
d_gene: NA; abundance: few; j_gene: TRBJ2-7; v_gene: TRBV4-2; CDR3aa: CASSQGLEVREQYF; CDR3nt: TGTGCCAGCAGCCAAGGACTAGAGGTGAGGGAGCAGTACTTC
d_gene: TRBD1; abundance: NA; j_gene: TRBJ1-4; v_gene: TRBV5-1; CDR3aa: CASSTRDRGEKLFF; CDR3nt: TGCGCCAGCAGCACGCGGGACAGGGGTGAAAAACTGTTTTTT
d_gene: NA; abundance: NA; j_gene: TRBJ1-2; v_gene: TRBV6-2/TRBV6-3; CDR3aa: CASSYSGRRSYGYTF; CDR3nt: TGTGCCAGCAGTTACTCGGGGCGCCGTTCCTATGGCTACACCTTC
d_gene: NA; abundance: NA; j_gene: TRBJ1-2; v_gene: TRBV7-8; CDR3aa: CASSLGAGRVYGYTF; CDR3nt: TGTGCCAGCAGCTTAGGGGCAGGGCGTGTGTATGGCTACACCTTC
d_gene: NA; abundance: NA; j_gene: TRBJ2-1; v_gene: TRBV7-3; CDR3aa: CASSLFPGDYNEQFF; CDR3nt: TGTGCCAGCAGCTTATTCCCAGGGGACTACAATGAGCAGTTCTTC
d_gene: TRBD1; abundance: NA; j_gene: TRBJ1-3; v_gene: TRBV5-1; CDR3aa: CASSSTGTGVVSGNTIYF; CDR3nt: TGCGCCAGCAGCTCCACCGGGACAGGGGTGGTCTCTGGAAACACCATATATTTT
d_gene: TRBD2; abundance: NA; j_gene: TRBJ2-1; v_gene: TRBV5-4; CDR3aa: CASRPVLADNNEQFF; CDR3nt: TGTGCCAGCAGACCGGTACTAGCGGATAACAATGAGCAGTTCTTC
d_gene: NA; abundance: NA; j_gene: TRBJ2-1; v_gene: TRBV2; CDR3aa: CATSSFGSSYNEQFF; CDR3nt: TGTGCCACCAGTTCTTTCGGGAGCTCCTACAATGAGCAGTTCTTC
d_gene: NA; abundance: NA; j_gene: TRBJ1-4; v_gene: TRBV19; CDR3aa: CASSRRGSTNEKLFF; CDR3nt: TGTGCCAGTAGTAGGAGGGGTTCAACTAATGAAAAACTGTTTTTT
d_gene: TRBD1; abundance: NA; j_gene: TRBJ1-5; v_gene: TRBV28; CDR3aa: CASSLRDRVRTQHF; CDR3nt: TGTGCCAGCAGTTTAAGGGACAGGGTAAGAACCCAGCATTTT
d_gene: NA; abundance: NA; j_gene: TRBJ2-1; v_gene: TRBV6-5; CDR3aa: CASADRGAPNEQFF; CDR3nt: TGTGCCAGCGCCGACCGAGGTGCCCCCAATGAGCAGTTCTTC
d_gene: NA; abundance: NA; j_gene: TRBJ2-7; v_gene: TRBV7-2; CDR3aa: CASSLDFSYEQYF; CDR3nt: TGTGCCAGCAGCTTAGACTTCTCCTACGAGCAGTACTTC
d_gene: NA; abundance: NA; j_gene: TRBJ2-1; v_gene: TRBV19; CDR3aa: CASSPGHLNEQFF; CDR3nt: TGTGCCAGTAGTCCTGGACATCTCAATGAGCAGTTCTTC
d_gene: NA; abundance: NA; j_gene: TRBJ2-1; v_gene: TRBV12-5; CDR3aa: CASTSASGVYNEQFF; CDR3nt: TGTGCTAGTACGTCCGCTTCGGGAGTCTACAATGAGCAGTTCTTC
d_gene: NA; abundance: NA; j_gene: TRBJ2-3; v_gene: TRBV7-6; CDR3aa: CASSLSSADTQYF; CDR3nt: TGTGCCAGCAGCTTGTCCAGCGCCGATACGCAGTATTTT
d_gene: TRBD2; abundance: NA; j_gene: TRBJ2-1; v_gene: TRBV19; CDR3aa: CASSPAGLAGVNEQFF; CDR3nt: TGTGCCAGTAGTCCTGCGGGACTAGCGGGAGTTAATGAGCAGTTCTTC
d_gene: TRBD1; abundance: NA; j_gene: TRBJ1-1; v_gene: TRBV3-1/TRBV3-2; CDR3aa: CASSQVTGSTEAFF; CDR3nt: TGTGCCAGCAGCCAGGTGACAGGGAGCACTGAAGCTTTCTTT
d_gene: NA; abundance: NA; j_gene: TRBJ2-1; v_gene: TRBV5-1; CDR3aa: CASSLVTAVQLQFF; CDR3nt: TGCGCCAGCAGCTTGGTGACAGCCGTCCAGCTGCAGTTCTTC
d_gene: TRBD2; abundance: NA; j_gene: TRBJ2-1; v_gene: TRBV18; CDR3aa: CASSHLGGWKRGYNEQFF; CDR3nt: TGTGCCAGCTCACACCTAGGGGGTTGGAAGCGGGGGTACAATGAGCAGTTCTTC
d_gene: TRBD1; abundance: NA; j_gene: TRBJ1-1; v_gene: TRBV10-2; CDR3aa: CATNTGGTEAFF; CDR3nt: TGCGCCACCAATACAGGGGGCACTGAAGCTTTCTTT
d_gene: TRBD1; abundance: NA; j_gene: TRBJ1-6; v_gene: TRBV2; CDR3aa: CASSVGTDNSPLHF; CDR3nt: TGTGCCAGCAGTGTAGGGACAGATAATTCACCCCTCCACTTT
d_gene: TRBD1; abundance: NA; j_gene: TRBJ1-4; v_gene: TRBV4-1; CDR3aa: CASSQEPGQGGGFNEKLFF; CDR3nt: TGCGCCAGCAGCCAAGAACCGGGACAGGGAGGGGGCTTTAATGAAAAACTGTTTTTT
d_gene: NA; abundance: once; j_gene: TRBJ2-2; v_gene: TRBV6-5; CDR3aa: CASTQTTVPGELFF; CDR3nt: TGTGCCAGCACCCAAACTACGGTCCCCGGGGAGCTGTTTTTT